A selection of T cell receptor beta chains follows, all from one sample in a study of cytomegalovirus exposure and HLA in healthy donors. TCRdb keeps only in-frame clones here, not all; method: immunoSEQ multiplex PCR. The clone table shows some 60,000 clones, with the ten largest holding under 7%. Sequencing was performed on PBMCs. Every receptor here comes from a man between 25 and 39 years old in good health and CMV-seropositive. CDR3s leave out the opening cysteine and the closing phenylalanine or tryptophan. The order of the fields is CDR3 protein, V gene, J gene.

cdr3_aa: ASSRDSQETQY
v_call: TRBV25-1
j_call: TRBJ2-5

cdr3_aa: ASSIAAQPQETQY
v_call: TRBV19
j_call: TRBJ2-5

cdr3_aa: ATSSDRGLFNGYT
v_call: TRBV15
j_call: TRBJ1-2

cdr3_aa: ASSHTLKSPQY
v_call: TRBV4-1
j_call: TRBJ2-3

cdr3_aa: ASSLISNEQF
v_call: TRBV7-9
j_call: TRBJ2-1

cdr3_aa: ASSLFSGGPGETQY
v_call: TRBV27
j_call: TRBJ2-5

cdr3_aa: AWNPGGALWGYT
v_call: TRBV30
j_call: TRBJ1-2

cdr3_aa: ASSENGGRAVEQF
v_call: TRBV6-1
j_call: TRBJ2-1

cdr3_aa: ASSSLAVVNTGELF
v_call: TRBV5-6
j_call: TRBJ2-2

cdr3_aa: ASSRTGTNYGYT
v_call: TRBV6-4
j_call: TRBJ1-2